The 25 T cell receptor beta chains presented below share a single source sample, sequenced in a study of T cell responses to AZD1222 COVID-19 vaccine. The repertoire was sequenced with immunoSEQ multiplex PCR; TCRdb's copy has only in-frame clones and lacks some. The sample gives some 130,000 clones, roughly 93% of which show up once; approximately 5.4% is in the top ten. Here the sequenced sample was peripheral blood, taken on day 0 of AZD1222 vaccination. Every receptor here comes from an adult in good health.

CDR3 region: CASSLAVPGELFF. For the CDR3, the DNA is TGCGCCAGCAGCTTGGCTGTCCCCGGGGAGCTGTTTTTT. The chain links TRBV5-1 to TRBJ2-2; D not certain. The CDR3 covers 13 residues. V lost 0 bases, J lost 6 bases, and 6 bases lay in between. Germline V lookup: CDR1 SGHRS, CDR2 YFSETQ.

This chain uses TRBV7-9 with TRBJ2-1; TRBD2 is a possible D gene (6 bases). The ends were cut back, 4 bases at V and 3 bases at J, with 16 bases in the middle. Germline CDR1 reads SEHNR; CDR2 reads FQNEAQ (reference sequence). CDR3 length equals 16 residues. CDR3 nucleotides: TGTGCCAGCAGCTCGGACGGGGCTAGCGACTACAATGAGCAGTTCTTC. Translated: CASSSDGASDYNEQFF.

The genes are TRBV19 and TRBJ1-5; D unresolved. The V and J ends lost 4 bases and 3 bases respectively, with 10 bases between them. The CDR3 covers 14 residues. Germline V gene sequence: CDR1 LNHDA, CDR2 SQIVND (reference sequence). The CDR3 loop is CASSTVAVNQPQHF. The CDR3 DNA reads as TGTGCCAGTAGTACTGTGGCAGTCAATCAGCCCCAGCATTTT.

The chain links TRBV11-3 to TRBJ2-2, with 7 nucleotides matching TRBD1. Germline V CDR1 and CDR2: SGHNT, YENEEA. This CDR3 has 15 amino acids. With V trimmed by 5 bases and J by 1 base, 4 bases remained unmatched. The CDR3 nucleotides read TGTGCCAGCAGCAGACAGGGATTGAACACCGGGGAGCTGTTTTTT. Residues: CASSRQGLNTGELFF.

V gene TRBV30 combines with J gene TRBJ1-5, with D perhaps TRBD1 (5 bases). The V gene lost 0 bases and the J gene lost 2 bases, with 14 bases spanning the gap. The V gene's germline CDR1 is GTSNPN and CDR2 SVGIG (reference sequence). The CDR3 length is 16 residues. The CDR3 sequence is CAWSVAGEGGNQPQHF. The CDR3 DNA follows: TGTGCCTGGAGTGTTGCCGGGGAAGGGGGCAATCAGCCCCAGCATTTT.

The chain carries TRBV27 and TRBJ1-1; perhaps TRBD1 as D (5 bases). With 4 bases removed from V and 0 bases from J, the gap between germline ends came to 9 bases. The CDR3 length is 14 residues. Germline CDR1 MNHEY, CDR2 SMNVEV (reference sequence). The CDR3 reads CASSSGTVNTEAFF. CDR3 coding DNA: TGTGCCAGCAGTTCCGGGACGGTGAACACTGAAGCTTTCTTT.

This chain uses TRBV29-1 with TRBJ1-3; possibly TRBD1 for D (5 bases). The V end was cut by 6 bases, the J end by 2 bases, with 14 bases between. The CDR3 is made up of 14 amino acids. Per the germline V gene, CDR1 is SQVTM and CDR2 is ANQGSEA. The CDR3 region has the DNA TGCAGCGTGGCGAGGGACGGACCTGGAAACACCATATATTTT. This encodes CSVARDGPGNTIYF. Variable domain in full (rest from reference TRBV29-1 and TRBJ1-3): SAVISQKPSRDICQRGTSLTIQCQVDSQVTMMFWYRQQPGQSLTLIATANQGSEATYESGFVIDKFPISRPNLTFSTLTVSNMSPEDSSIYLCSVARDGPGNTIYFGEGSWLTVV.

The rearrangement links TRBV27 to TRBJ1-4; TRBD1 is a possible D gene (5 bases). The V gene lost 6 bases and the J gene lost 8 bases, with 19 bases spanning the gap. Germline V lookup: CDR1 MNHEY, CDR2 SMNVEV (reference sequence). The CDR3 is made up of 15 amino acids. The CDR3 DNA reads TGTGCCAGCAGCAGAGACAGAGGCCGCGGGGAAAAACTGTTTTTT. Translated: CASSRDRGRGEKLFF.

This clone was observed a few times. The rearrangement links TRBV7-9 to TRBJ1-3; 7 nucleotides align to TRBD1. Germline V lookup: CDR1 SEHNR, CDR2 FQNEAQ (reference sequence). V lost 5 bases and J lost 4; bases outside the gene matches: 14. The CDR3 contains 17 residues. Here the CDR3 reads CASSRPPGQRAGNTIYF. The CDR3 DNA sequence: TGTGCCAGCAGCCGACCTCCGGGACAGAGAGCAGGAAACACCATATATTTT.

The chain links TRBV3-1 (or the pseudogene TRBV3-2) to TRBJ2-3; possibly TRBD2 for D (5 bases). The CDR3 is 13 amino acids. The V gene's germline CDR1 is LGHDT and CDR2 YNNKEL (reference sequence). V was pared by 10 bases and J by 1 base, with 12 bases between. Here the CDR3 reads CATSGEGTDTQYF. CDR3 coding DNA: TGTGCCACCTCCGGGGAAGGCACAGATACGCAGTATTTT.

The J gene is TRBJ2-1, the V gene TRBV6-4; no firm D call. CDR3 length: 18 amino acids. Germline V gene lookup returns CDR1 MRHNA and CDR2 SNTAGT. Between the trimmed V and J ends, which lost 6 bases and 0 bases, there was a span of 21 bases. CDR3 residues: CASRDAVQFLSSYNEQFF. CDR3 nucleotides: TGTGCCAGCAGGGACGCGGTCCAATTTTTAAGCTCCTACAATGAGCAGTTCTTC.

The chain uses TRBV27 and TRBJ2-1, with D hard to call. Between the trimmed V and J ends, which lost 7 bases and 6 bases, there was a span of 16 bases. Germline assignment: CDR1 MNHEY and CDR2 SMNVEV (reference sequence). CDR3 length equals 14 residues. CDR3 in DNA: TGTGCCAGCACTCCGGACCCGGTTTCCAATGAGCAGTTCTTC. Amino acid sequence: CASTPDPVSNEQFF.

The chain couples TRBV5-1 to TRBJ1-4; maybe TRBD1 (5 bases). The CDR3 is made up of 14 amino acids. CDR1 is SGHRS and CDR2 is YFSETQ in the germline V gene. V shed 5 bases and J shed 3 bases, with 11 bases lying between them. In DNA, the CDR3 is TGCGCCAGCAGACAATCGGGGGCTAATGAAAAACTGTTTTTT. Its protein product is CASRQSGANEKLFF.

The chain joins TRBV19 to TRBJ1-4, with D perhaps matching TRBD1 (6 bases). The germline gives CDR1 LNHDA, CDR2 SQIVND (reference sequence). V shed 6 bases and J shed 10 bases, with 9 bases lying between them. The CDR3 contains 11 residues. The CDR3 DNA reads TGTGCCAGTAGGTTGGACAGAAAACTGTTTTTT. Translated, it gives CASRLDRKLFF.

The CDR3 coding sequence is TGTGCCAGCAGCTTAGGCGGATCAATAGCGGGCCTCTACAATGAGCAGTTCTTC. It codes for CASSLGGSIAGLYNEQFF. The J gene is TRBJ2-1, the V gene TRBV7-8; 7 bases agree with TRBD2. Trimming removed 1 base from V and 3 bases from J; junction bases left unmatched: 12. The CDR3 is made up of 18 amino acids. Germline CDR1 reads SGHVS; CDR2 reads FQNEAQ. Full variable domain (outside the CDR3, taken from reference TRBV7-8 and TRBJ2-1): GAGVSQSPRYKVAKRGQDVALRCDPISGHVSLFWYQQALGQGPEFLTYFQNEAQLDKSGLPSDRFFAERPEGSVSTLKIQRTQQEDSAVYLCASSLGGSIAGLYNEQFFGPGTRLTVL.

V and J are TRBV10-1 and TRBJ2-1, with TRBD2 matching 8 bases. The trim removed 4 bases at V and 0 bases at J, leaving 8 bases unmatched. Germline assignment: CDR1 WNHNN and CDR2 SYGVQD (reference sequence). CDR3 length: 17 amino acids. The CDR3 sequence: CASSATSGEPSYNEQFF. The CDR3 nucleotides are TGCGCCAGCAGTGCAACTAGCGGTGAACCCTCCTACAATGAGCAGTTCTTC.

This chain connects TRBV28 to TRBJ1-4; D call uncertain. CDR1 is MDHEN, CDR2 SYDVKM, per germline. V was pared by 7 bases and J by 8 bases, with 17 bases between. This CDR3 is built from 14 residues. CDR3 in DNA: TGTGCCAGCAAGTTAACTGGTTCGGGGGAAAAACTGTTTTTT. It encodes CASKLTGSGEKLFF.

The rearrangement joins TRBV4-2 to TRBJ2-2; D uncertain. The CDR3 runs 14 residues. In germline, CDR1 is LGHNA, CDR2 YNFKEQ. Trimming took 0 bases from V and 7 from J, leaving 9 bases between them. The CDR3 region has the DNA TGTGCCAGCAGCCAAGATACGGATGGCGGGGAGCTGTTTTTT. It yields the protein CASSQDTDGGELFF.

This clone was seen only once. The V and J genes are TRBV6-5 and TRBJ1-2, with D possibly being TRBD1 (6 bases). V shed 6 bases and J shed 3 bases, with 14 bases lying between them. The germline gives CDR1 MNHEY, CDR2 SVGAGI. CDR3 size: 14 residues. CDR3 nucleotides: TGTGCCAGCAGGGGGCAGGGGCTAGACTATGGCTACACCTTC. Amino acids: CASRGQGLDYGYTF.

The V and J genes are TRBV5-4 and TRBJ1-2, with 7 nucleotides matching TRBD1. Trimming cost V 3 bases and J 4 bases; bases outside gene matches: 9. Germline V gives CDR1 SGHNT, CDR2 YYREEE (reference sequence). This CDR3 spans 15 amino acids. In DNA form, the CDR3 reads TGTGCCAGCAGCTCAATTGCAGGGGGAGCCTATGGCTACACCTTC. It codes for CASSSIAGGAYGYTF.

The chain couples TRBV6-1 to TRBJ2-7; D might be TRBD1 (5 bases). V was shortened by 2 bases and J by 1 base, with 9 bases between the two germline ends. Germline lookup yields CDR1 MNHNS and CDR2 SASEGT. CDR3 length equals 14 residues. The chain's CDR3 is CASSEQGRSYEQYF. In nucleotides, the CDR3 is TGTGCCAGCAGTGAACAGGGAAGGTCCTACGAGCAGTACTTC.

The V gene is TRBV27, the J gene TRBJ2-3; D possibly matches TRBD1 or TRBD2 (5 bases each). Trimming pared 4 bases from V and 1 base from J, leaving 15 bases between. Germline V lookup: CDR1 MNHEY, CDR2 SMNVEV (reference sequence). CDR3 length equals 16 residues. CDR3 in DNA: TGTGCCAGCAGTTCACCCGGGACGGACGGCACAGATACGCAGTATTTT. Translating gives CASSSPGTDGTDTQYF.

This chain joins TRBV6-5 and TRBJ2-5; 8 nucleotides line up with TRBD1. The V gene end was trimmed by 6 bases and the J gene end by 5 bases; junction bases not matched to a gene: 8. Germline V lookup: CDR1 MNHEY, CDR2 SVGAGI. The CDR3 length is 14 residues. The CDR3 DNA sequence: TGTGCCAGCAGAGTGGACAGGGTGTTGGAGACCCAGTACTTC. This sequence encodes CASRVDRVLETQYF.

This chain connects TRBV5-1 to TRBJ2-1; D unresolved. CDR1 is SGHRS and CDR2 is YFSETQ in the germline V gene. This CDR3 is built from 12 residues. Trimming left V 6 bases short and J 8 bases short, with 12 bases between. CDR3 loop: CASNPDRDEQFF. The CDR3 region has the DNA TGCGCCAGCAACCCCGATCGCGATGAGCAGTTCTTC.

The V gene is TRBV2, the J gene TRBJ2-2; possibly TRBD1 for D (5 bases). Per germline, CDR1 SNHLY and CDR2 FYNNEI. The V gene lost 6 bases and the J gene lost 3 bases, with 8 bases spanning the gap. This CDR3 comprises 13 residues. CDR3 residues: CASSAGYTGELFF. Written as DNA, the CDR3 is TGTGCCAGCAGCGCAGGGTACACCGGGGAGCTGTTTTTT.